This T cell receptor (beta chain) is drawn from a study of tumour-infiltrating T cells in Burkitt lymphoma. Overall study: The Burkitt lymphoma cohort spanned all epidemiological subtypes. Overall and progression-free survival were predicted by productive clonality.

Method: immunoSEQ multiplex PCR; TCRdb's copy keeps in-frame clones and lacks some. The data contain approximately 46,000 clones, around 30% of them singletons. Study observations and caveats: Public clonotypes, several, appeared across numerous Burkitt lymphoma patients.

About this clone itself: Its antigen is currently unknown.

This TCR was sampled from a human donor with Burkitt lymphoma. The sequencing input was tumor tissue.

The CDR3 DNA reads TGTGCCAGCACGCAGGATGGGGACCGTTACGGAAACACCATATATTTT. Protein sequence: CASTQDGDRYGNTIYF. The chain combines TRBV9 with TRBJ1-3; D may be TRBD1 (5 bases). V was shortened by 6 bases and J by 4 bases, with 20 bases between the two germline ends. This CDR3 region has 16 residues. Germline V gene data show CDR1 as SGDLS and CDR2 as YYNGEE.